A selection of T cell receptor beta chains follows, all from one sample in a study of regulatory T cells in long-lasting Graves disease. TCRdb fed the multiplex PCR reads into MiXCR, producing one record per CDR3 protein. The table has hundreds of thousands of distinct CDR3 sequences, about 18% seen once; the top ten hold about two fifths. Here the sequenced sample was peripheral blood mononuclear cells (PBMCs), taken at new diagnosis, from a patient treated with antithyroid drugs. The receptors originated from a female donor with Graves disease. CDR3s include the opening cysteine and the closing phenylalanine or tryptophan. A D gene is named only where the DNA matches it firmly. Clone size is stated in some rows and not others, as once, few, many or a class when expanded.

j_call v_call clone_size d_call cdr3_nt cdr3_aa
TRBJ2-2 TRBV5-1 many TRBD2 TGCGCCAGCAGCTTTTCTCCGGGACTAAACACCGGGGAGCTGTTTTTT CASSFSPGLNTGELFF
TRBJ2-1 TRBV28 many - TGTGCCAGCAGCACCTTTGAGCAGTTCTTC CASSTFEQFF
TRBJ2-4 TRBV7-9 many TRBD2 TGTGCCAGCAGCTACCAAGGTTTAGCGGGAGGGCGAAGCATTCAGTACTTC CASSYQGLAGGRSIQYF
TRBJ1-1 TRBV28 few TRBD1 TGTGCCAGTACCCTGACAGGGGGTAGCACTGAAGCTTTCTTT CASTLTGGSTEAFF
TRBJ2-3 TRBV30 many TRBD2 TGTGCCTGGAGTAGCGGGGTCAGCACAGATACGCAGTATTTT CAWSSGVSTDTQYF
TRBJ1-1 TRBV11-2 many TRBD1 TGTGCCAGCAGCTTAGTCGGCGTACGGACAGGGGGCACTGAAGCTTTCTTT CASSLVGVRTGGTEAFF
TRBJ1-2 TRBV30 - TRBD1 TGTGCCTGGGGCACAGGGGGGACGGATGGCTACACCTTC CAWGTGGTDGYTF
TRBJ2-1 TRBV2 many - TGTGCCAGCGAGGCGGTTGGGTACAATGAGCAGTTCTTC CASEAVGYNEQFF
TRBJ1-5 TRBV9 many - TGTGCCAGCAGCGCGGGGGCAACACAGCCCCAGCATTTT CASSAGATQPQHF
TRBJ2-5 TRBV5-1 few - TGCGCCAGCAGCTTGGAAGCTGAAAACCACCTGGACAGCCAAGAGACCCAGTACTTC CASSLEAENHLDSQETQYF
TRBJ2-1 TRBV14 - TRBD2 TGTGCCAGCAGCCAACTAGCGGCCTACAATGAGCAGTTCTTC CASSQLAAYNEQFF
TRBJ1-1 TRBV12-3/TRBV12-4 many TRBD1 TGTGCCAGCAGCAAGGACAGGGGGTTTCCCATGAACACTGAAGCTTTCTTT CASSKDRGFPMNTEAFF
TRBJ2-3 TRBV2 many - TGTGCCAGCAGTTTAGCGCAGGGCACAGATACGCAGTATTTT CASSLAQGTDTQYF
TRBJ2-7 TRBV5-1 - - TGCGCCAGCAGCCAAGGACCGCTCTCCTACGAGCAGTACTTC CASSQGPLSYEQYF
TRBJ2-1 TRBV11-2 - TRBD1 TGTGCCAGCAGCTCCCCCGGGACAGGGGGCCGGGATGAGCAGTTCTTC CASSSPGTGGRDEQFF
TRBJ2-1 TRBV6-2/TRBV6-3 many - TGTGCCAGCAGTTCTCTTAACCTAGGGTTCCTAGGTAATGAGCAGTTCTTC CASSSLNLGFLGNEQFF
TRBJ2-1 TRBV5-1 - TRBD2 TGCGCCAGCAGCTCTAGCGGGCTGGGTTCGTTTTACAATGAGCAGTTCTTC CASSSSGLGSFYNEQFF
TRBJ2-1 TRBV3-1 few - TGTGCCAGCAGCCAAGATCCCCTTCGGGGGAGCTCCTACAATGAGCAGTTCTTC CASSQDPLRGSSYNEQFF